The rows below give T cell receptor beta chains drawn from one sample of a study of T cell repertoires in cytomegalovirus infection. TCRdb re-analysed the reads in MiXCR, keeping a single row per CDR3 protein. The table records about 900,000 distinct CDR3 sequences, around 29% of them present only once. Their antigens remain unidentified. Here the sequenced sample was cultured CD8+ T cells from PBMCs, taken from culture after CMV antigen stimulation. The receptor source for this set is a human donor in good health (CMV status not recorded). Some clones in this sample may be carry-over from other donors' samples. Each CDR3 is given with its conserved first and last residue. A D gene is named only where the DNA matches it firmly.

D gene | J gene | V gene | CDR3 protein
TRBD2 | TRBJ2-3 | TRBV7-9 | CASSLGGLASDTQYF
TRBD1 | TRBJ1-3 | TRBV7-7 | CASSPTGALGNTIYF
- | TRBJ1-2 | TRBV28 | CASRKRGDPNYGYTF
- | TRBJ1-4 | TRBV7-8 | CASRTAGGNEKLFF
TRBD1 | TRBJ1-1 | TRBV18 | CASSPPGQVAGMNTEAFF
- | TRBJ2-3 | TRBV20-1 | CSARDLYGGATDTQYF
TRBD1 | TRBJ1-2 | TRBV6-6 | CASSYSTGGAYGYTF
- | TRBJ2-4 | TRBV4-1 | CASSQGLGAKNIQYF
- | TRBJ2-5 | TRBV7-6 | CASSNHPTADGQETQYF
- | TRBJ2-2 | TRBV4-1 | CASSQDTAGPANTGELFF
TRBD1 | TRBJ2-2 | TRBV29-1 | CSVEGQGLTGELFF
TRBD1 | TRBJ1-2 | TRBV2 | CASTPDRSLYGYTF
- | TRBJ2-2 | TRBV5-1 | CASSVGDGSTGELFF
- | TRBJ2-1 | TRBV28 | CASSLTAPRYYNEQFF
TRBD1 | TRBJ1-1 | TRBV27 | CASSGQGWGTEAFF
- | TRBJ2-1 | TRBV29-1 | CSVEYRPYNEQFF
TRBD1 | TRBJ1-1 | TRBV19 | CASSISDRLTEAFF
- | TRBJ1-2 | TRBV20-1 | CSAREQPGYTF
TRBD2 | TRBJ2-1 | TRBV4-1 | CASSQGQSGASYNEQFF
- | TRBJ2-7 | TRBV4-1 | CASSQDLQDSYEQYF
TRBD1 | TRBJ2-1 | TRBV6-1 | CASSARQGSAVNNEQFF
- | TRBJ2-3 | TRBV10-3 | CAISEGTFLDTDTQYF
TRBD2 | TRBJ2-5 | TRBV11-2 | CASSSGTSGGAGETQYF
TRBD1 | TRBJ1-4 | TRBV7-2 | CASSLTGGHEKLFF
- | TRBJ1-2 | TRBV9 | CASSVGIWMGSYGYTF
- | TRBJ1-3 | TRBV7-7 | CASSLAAADTIYF
TRBD1 | TRBJ2-6 | TRBV29-1 | CSVEDRVFSGANVLTF
- | TRBJ1-3 | TRBV6-8 | CASSSAGSSGNTIYF
TRBD1 | TRBJ1-2 | TRBV7-6 | CASSLAGQGIWNDGYTF
- | TRBJ2-1 | TRBV13 | CASSWAPRNEQFF
- | TRBJ2-2 | TRBV4-1 | CASSQDPGQGNTGELFF
TRBD1 | TRBJ1-4 | TRBV7-9 | CVSSLAGGGEKLFF
TRBD2 | TRBJ2-3 | TRBV6-1 | CASSEAPPTAGGFTDTQYF